The clone carrying this T cell receptor (beta chain) has more than one count but fewer than ten. The data originate from a study of blood T cell repertoires in COVID-19. Overall study context: From the United States, Italy and Spain came samples of acute and convalescent COVID-19. T cells, B-cell-depleted T cells, or PBMCs supplied cDNA or gDNA.

The length of the CDR3 is 18 residues. V lost 5 bases and J lost 4; bases outside the gene matches: 14. Germline CDR1 LGHDT, CDR2 YNNKEL (reference sequence). Sequencing used immunoSEQ multiplex PCR; TCRdb keeps in-frame clones, though not all of them. In the table there are a few hundred thousand clones, 75% to 90% of which are singletons. The rearrangement joins TRBV3-1 (or the pseudogene TRBV3-2) to TRBJ1-1, with TRBD1 matching over 12 bases. The receptor comes from a woman aged 25 to 39 who had been exposed to COVID-19. What was sequenced was PBMCs or T cells enriched from blood (not recorded which). In DNA form, the CDR3 reads TGTGCCAGCAGCGACAAGACGGGACAGGGGGCGATGGGCACTGAAGCTTTCTTT. Amino acids: CASSDKTGQGAMGTEAFF.